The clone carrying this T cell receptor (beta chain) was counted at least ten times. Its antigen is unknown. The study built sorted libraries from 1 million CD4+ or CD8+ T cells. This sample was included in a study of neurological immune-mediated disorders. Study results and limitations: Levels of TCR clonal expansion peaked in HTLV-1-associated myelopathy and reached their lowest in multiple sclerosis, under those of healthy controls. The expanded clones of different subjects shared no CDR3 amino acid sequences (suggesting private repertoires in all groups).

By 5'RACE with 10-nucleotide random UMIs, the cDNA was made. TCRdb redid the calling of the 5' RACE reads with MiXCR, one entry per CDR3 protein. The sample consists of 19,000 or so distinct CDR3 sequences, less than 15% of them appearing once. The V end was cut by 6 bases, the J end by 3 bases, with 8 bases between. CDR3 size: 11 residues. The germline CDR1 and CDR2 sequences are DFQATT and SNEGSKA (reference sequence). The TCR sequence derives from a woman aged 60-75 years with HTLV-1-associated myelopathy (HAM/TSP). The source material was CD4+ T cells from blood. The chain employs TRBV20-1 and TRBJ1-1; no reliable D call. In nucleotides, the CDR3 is TGCAGTGCCGCCGGCGACACTGAAGCTTTCTTT. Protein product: CSAAGDTEAFF.